The rows below give T cell receptor beta chains drawn from one sample of a study of cytomegalovirus exposure and HLA in healthy donors. The repertoire was sequenced with immunoSEQ multiplex PCR; TCRdb's copy has only in-frame clones and lacks some. The sample has tens of thousands of clones, roughly 76% seen once; the top ten hold about 1.4%. Sequenced sample: PBMCs. All receptors come from a male donor in good health and CMV-seronegative. The CDR3 runs from the conserved cysteine through the conserved F or W. D genes are given only for firm matches. Clone size is not always given. Where it is, it says once, few, many or a class for expanded clones.

V gene	D gene	clone size	J gene	CDR3 DNA	CDR3 protein
TRBV7-6	TRBD1	.	TRBJ1-4	TGTGCCAGCAGCTCCCCCGGGACAGTCAAAGAAAAACTGTTTTTT	CASSSPGTVKEKLFF
TRBV7-3	TRBD2	.	TRBJ2-3	TGTGCCAGCAGCGCCAGTAGCGGGGGCACAGATACGCAGTATTTT	CASSASSGGTDTQYF
TRBV11-3	.	.	TRBJ2-1	TGTGCCAGCAGCTTAGATCAGACCTACAATGAGCAGTTCTTC	CASSLDQTYNEQFF
TRBV19	TRBD1	.	TRBJ1-5	TGTGCCAGCAAAGAAGTGGACAGGTGGCATCAGCCCCAGCATTTT	CASKEVDRWHQPQHF
TRBV19	.	.	TRBJ2-1	TGTGCCAGTAGTATGGGTCAGGGGAGAAGGTTTTACAATGAGCAGTTCTTC	CASSMGQGRRFYNEQFF
TRBV9	TRBD1	few	TRBJ1-4	TGTGCCAGCAGCGTGGGACCTACGGGACAGGCTCAAAAACTGTTTTTT	CASSVGPTGQAQKLFF
TRBV28	.	.	TRBJ1-3	TGTGCCAGCAGTTCCCTTTGGGGGGGCGGAAACACCATATATTTT	CASSSLWGGGNTIYF
TRBV14	.	.	TRBJ2-7	TGTGCCAGCAGCCATAAGACCCGGACACACTACGAGCAGTACTTC	CASSHKTRTHYEQYF
TRBV11-2	.	.	TRBJ1-4	TGTGCCAGCAGCCCTGGGACTGCCGTTCTAACAAATGAAAAACTGTTTTTT	CASSPGTAVLTNEKLFF
TRBV7-6	TRBD1	.	TRBJ1-6	TGTGCCAGCAGCTTACGGCAGGGGGCCAATTCACCCCTCCACTTT	CASSLRQGANSPLHF
TRBV9	TRBD1	.	TRBJ1-1	TGTGCCAGCAGCCCATGGACAGGGGAGAATGGTGAAGCTTTCTTT	CASSPWTGENGEAFF
TRBV2	.	.	TRBJ1-1	TGTGCCAGCAGTGCAGAGAGACCGGGGTTAAACACTGAAGCTTTCTTT	CASSAERPGLNTEAFF
TRBV5-6	.	.	TRBJ2-7	TGTGCCAGCAGCTCCGGTGCCAGGGCCTACGAGCAGTACTTC	CASSSGARAYEQYF
TRBV19	.	.	TRBJ2-3	TGTGCCAGTAGTATCCAAGAGGCAACAGATACGCAGTATTTT	CASSIQEATDTQYF
TRBV6-6	.	.	TRBJ2-5	TGTGCCAGCAGTTACTCTGGGTCCGGGGAGACCCAGTACTTC	CASSYSGSGETQYF
TRBV5-1	.	.	TRBJ2-2	TGCGCCAGCAGCTCCCTTACAGGGTCCCCCGGGGAGCTGTTTTTT	CASSSLTGSPGELFF